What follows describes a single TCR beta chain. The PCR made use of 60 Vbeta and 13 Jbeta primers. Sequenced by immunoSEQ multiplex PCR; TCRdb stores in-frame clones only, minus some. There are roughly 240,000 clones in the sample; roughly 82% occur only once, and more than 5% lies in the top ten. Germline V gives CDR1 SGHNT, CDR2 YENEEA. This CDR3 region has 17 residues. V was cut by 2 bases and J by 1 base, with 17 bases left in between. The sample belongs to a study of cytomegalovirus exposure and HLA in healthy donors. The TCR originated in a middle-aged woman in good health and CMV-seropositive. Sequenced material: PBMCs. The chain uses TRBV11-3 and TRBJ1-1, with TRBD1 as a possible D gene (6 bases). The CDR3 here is CASSLILGGQPNTEAFF. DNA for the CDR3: TGTGCCAGCAGCTTAATCTTGGGTGGACAGCCGAACACTGAAGCTTTCTTT.